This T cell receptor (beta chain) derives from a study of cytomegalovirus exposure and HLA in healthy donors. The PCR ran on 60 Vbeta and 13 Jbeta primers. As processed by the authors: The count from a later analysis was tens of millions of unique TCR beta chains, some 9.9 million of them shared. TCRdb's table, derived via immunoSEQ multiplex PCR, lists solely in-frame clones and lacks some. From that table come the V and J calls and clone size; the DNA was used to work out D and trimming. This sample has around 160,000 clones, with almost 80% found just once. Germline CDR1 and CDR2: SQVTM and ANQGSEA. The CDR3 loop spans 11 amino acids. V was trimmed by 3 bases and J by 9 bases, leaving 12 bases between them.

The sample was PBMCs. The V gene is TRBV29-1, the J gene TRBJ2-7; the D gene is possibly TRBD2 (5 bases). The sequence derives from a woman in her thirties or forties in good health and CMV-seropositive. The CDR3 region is CSVEDSGGQYF. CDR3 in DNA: TGCAGCGTTGAGGACTCCGGCGGGCAGTACTTC.